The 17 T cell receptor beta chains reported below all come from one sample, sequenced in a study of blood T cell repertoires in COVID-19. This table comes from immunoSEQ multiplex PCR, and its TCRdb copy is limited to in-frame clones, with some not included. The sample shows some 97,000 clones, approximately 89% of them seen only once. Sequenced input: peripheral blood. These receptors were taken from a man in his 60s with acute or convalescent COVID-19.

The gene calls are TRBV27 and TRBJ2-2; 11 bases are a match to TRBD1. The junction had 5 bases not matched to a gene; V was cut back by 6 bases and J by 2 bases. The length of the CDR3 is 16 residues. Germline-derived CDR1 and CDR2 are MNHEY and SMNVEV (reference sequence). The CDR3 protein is CASRWGQGVNTGELFF. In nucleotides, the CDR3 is TGTGCCAGCAGGTGGGGACAGGGGGTTAACACCGGGGAGCTGTTTTTT.

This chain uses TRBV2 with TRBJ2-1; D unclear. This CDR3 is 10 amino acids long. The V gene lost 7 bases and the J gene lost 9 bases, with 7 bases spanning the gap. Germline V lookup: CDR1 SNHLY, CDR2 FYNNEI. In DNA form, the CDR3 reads TGTGCCAGCATTGGCACTGAGCAGTTCTTC. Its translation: CASIGTEQFF. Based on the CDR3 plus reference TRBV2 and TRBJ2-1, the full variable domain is EPEVTQTPSHQVTQMGQEVILRCVPISNHLYFYWYRQILGQKVEFLVSFYNNEISEKSEIFDDQFSVERPDGSNFTLKIRSTKLEDSAMYFCASIGTEQFFGPGTRLTVL.

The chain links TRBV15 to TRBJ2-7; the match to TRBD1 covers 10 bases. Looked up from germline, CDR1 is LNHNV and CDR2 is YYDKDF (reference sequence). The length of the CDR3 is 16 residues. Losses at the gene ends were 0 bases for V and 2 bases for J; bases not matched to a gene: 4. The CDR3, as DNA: TGTGCCACCAGCAGAGAATCCGGGACAGGGGCCTACGAGCAGTACTTC. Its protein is CATSRESGTGAYEQYF.

CDR3 loop: CASSWGQGSNEKLFF. CDR3 in DNA: TGTGCCAGCAGCTGGGGACAGGGCTCTAATGAAAAACTGTTTTTT. This rearrangement joins TRBV5-5 to TRBJ1-4; 9 bases match TRBD1. This CDR3 spans 15 amino acids. After removal of 3 bases from V and 3 bases from J, the junction contained 3 bases not matched to a gene. Germline assignment: CDR1 SGHKS and CDR2 YYEKEE (reference sequence).

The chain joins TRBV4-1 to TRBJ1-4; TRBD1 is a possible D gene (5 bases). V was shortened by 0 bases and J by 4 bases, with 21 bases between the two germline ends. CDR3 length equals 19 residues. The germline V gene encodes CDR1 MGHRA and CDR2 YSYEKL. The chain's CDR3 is CASSQDQEGPREINEKLFF. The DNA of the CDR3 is TGCGCCAGCAGCCAAGATCAGGAGGGGCCCCGTGAGATTAATGAAAAACTGTTTTTT.

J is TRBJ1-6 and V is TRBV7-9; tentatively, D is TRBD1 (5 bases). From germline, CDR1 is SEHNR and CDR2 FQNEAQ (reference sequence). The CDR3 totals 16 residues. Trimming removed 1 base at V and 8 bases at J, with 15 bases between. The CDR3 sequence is CASSLELPWGDSPLHF. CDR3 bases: TGTGCCAGCAGCTTAGAGTTGCCCTGGGGGGATTCACCCCTCCACTTT.

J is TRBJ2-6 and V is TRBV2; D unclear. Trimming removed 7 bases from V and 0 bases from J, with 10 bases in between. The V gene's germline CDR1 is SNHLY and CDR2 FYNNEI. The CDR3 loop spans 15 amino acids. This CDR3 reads CASKVDNSGANVLTF. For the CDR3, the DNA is TGTGCCAGCAAGGTAGACAACTCTGGGGCCAACGTCCTGACTTTC. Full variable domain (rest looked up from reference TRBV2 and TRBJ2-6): EPEVTQTPSHQVTQMGQEVILRCVPISNHLYFYWYRQILGQKVEFLVSFYNNEISEKSEIFDDQFSVERPDGSNFTLKIRSTKLEDSAMYFCASKVDNSGANVLTFGAGSRLTVL.

The CDR3 loop reads CASSLAGNYGYTF. The CDR3 DNA reads TGCGCCAGCAGCTTGGCAGGGAACTATGGCTACACCTTC. J is TRBJ1-2 and V is TRBV5-1; a weak D match, TRBD1 (5 bases). The CDR3 covers 13 residues. Trimming left V 0 bases short and J 2 bases short, with 5 bases between. Germline V gene data show CDR1 as SGHRS and CDR2 as YFSETQ.

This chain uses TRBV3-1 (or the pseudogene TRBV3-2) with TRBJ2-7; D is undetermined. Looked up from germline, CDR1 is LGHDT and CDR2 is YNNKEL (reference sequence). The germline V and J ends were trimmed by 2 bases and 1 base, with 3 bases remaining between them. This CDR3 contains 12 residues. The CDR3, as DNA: TGTGCCAGCAGCCAACGTTCCTACGAGCAGTACGTC. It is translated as CASSQRSYEQYV.

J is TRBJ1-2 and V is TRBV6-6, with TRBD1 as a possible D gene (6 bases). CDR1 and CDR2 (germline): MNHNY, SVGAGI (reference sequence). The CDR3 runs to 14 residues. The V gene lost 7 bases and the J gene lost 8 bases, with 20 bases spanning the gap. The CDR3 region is CASNPGTFLGGYTF. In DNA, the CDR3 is TGTGCCAGCAACCCCGGGACATTCCTAGGCGGCTACACCTTC.

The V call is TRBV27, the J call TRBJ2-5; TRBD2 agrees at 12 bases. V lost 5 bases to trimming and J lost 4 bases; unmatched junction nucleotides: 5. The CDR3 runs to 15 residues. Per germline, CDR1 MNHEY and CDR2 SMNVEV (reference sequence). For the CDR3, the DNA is TGTGCCAGCAGTCCCGGGACTAGCGGGCCAGAGACCCAGTACTTC. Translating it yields CASSPGTSGPETQYF.

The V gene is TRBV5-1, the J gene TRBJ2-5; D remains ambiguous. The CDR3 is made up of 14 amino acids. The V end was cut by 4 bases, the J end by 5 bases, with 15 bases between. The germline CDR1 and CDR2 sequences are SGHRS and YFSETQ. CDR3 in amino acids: CASSPTGASETQYF. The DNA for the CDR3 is TGCGCCAGCAGCCCCACTGGAGCATCGGAGACCCAGTACTTC.

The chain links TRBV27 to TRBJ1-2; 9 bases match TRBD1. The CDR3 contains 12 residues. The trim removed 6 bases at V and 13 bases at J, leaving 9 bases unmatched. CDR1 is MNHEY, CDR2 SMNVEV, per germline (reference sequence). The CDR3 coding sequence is TGTGCCAGCAGAACAGGGGGCGCAGCTGCCACCTTC. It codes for CASRTGGAAATF.

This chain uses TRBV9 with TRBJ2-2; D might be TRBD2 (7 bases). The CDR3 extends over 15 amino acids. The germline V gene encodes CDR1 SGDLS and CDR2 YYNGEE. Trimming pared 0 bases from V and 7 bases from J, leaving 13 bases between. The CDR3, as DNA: TGTGCCAGCAGCGTAGTTCCGGGGGGCCACGGGGAGCTGTTTTTT. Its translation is CASSVVPGGHGELFF.

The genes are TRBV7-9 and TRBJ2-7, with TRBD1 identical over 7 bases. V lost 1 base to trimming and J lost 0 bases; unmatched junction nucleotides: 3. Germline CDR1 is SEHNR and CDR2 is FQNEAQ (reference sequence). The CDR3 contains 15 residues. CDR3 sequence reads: CASSLGQGISYEQYF. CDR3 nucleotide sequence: TGTGCCAGCAGCTTAGGACAGGGAATCTCCTACGAGCAGTACTTC.

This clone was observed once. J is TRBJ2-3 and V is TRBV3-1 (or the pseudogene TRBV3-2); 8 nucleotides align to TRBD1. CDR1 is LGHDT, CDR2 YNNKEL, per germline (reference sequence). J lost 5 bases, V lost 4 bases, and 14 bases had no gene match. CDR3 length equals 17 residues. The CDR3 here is CASSRPLAQGAQDTQYF. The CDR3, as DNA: TGTGCCAGCAGCCGACCACTCGCGCAGGGGGCGCAAGATACGCAGTATTTT.

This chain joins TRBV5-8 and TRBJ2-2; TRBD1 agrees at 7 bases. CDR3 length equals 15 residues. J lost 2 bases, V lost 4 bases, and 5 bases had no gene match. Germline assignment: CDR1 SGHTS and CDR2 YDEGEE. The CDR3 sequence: CASSRGTVNTGELFF. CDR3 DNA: TGTGCCAGCAGCCGAGGGACAGTAAACACCGGGGAGCTGTTTTTT.